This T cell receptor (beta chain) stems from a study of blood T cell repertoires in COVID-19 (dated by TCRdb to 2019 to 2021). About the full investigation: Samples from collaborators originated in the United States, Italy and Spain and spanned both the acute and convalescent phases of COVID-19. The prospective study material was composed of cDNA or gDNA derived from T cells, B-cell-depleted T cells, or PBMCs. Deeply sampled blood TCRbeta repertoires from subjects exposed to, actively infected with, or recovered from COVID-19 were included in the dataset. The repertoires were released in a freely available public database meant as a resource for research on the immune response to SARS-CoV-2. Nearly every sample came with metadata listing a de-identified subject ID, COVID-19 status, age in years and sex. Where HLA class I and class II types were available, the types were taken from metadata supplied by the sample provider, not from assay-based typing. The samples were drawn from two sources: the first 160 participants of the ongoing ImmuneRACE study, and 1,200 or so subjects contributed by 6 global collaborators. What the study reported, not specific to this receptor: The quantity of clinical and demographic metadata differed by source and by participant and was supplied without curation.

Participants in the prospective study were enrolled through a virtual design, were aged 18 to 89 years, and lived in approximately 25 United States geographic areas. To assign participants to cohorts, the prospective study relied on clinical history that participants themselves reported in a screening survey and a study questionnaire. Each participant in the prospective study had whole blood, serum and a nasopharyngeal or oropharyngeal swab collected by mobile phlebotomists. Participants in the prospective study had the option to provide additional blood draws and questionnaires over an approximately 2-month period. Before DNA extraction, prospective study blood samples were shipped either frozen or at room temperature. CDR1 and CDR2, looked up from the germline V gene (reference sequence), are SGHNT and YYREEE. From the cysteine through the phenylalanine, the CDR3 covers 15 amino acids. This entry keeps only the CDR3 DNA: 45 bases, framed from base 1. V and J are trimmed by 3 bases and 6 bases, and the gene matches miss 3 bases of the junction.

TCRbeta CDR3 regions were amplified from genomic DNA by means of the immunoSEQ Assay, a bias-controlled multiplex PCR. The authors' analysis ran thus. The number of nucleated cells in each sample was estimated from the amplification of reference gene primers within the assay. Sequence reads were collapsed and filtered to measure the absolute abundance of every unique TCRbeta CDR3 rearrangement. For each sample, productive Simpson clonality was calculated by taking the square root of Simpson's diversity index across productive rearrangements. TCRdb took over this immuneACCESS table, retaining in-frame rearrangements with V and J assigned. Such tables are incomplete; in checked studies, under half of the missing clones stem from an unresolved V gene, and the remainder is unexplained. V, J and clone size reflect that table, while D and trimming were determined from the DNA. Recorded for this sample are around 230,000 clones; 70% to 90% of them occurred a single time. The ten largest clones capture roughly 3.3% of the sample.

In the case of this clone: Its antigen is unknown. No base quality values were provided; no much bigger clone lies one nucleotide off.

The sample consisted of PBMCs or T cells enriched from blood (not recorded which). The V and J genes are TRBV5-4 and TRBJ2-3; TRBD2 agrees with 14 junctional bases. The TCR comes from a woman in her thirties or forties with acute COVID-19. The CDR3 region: CASSSGLAGADTQYF. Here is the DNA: TGTGCCAGCAGCTCGGGACTAGCGGGAGCGGATACGCAGTATTTT.